This T cell receptor beta chain was identified during a study of T cell responses to AZD1222 COVID-19 vaccine. Study-level information: Researchers grouped second doses given at about 4 or about 12 weeks into one pool.

As for this clone: What it binds is not known.

Study results and caveats: A mostly white British donor set with more females was recruited, and clonal diversity was possibly underestimated. Baseline serostatus was positive in only 5 to 7 AZD1222 recipients.

In germline, CDR1 is SQVTM, CDR2 ANQGSEA. V shed 4 bases, J shed 6 bases, and the junction held 8 bases outside the gene matches. The CDR3 has 13 amino acids. Assay: immunoSEQ multiplex PCR; the TCRdb copy retains only in-frame clones and omits some. The sample has approximately 150,000 clones; around 92% are singletons. Source: peripheral blood, taken on day 0 of AZD1222 vaccination. The source of this sequence is an adult in good health. This chain connects TRBV29-1 to TRBJ2-7; TRBD1 matches at 8 bases. CDR3 sequence reads: CSVVGQGAPEQYF. In DNA form, the CDR3 reads TGCAGCGTTGTAGGGCAGGGGGCACCCGAGCAGTACTTC.